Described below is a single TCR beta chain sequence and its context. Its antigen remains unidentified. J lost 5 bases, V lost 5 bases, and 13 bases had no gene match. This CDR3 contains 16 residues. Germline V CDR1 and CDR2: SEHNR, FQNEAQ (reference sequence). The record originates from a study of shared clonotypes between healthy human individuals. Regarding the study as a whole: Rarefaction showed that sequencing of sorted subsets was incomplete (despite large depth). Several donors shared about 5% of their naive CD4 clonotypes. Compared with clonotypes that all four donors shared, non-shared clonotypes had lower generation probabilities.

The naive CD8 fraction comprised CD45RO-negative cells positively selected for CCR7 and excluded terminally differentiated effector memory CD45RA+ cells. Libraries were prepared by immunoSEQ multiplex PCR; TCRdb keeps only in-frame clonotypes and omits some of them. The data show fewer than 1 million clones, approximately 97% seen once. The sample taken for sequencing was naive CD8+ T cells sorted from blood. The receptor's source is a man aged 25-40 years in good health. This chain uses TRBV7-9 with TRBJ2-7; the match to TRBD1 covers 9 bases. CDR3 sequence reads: CASSQPDRGSVDEQYF. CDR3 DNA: TGTGCCAGCAGCCAACCAGACAGGGGGTCGGTCGACGAGCAGTACTTC.